The source of this T cell receptor (beta chain) is a study of blood T cell repertoires in COVID-19 (dated by TCRdb to 2018 to 2021). A note on the overall study: Samples covering the acute and convalescent phases of COVID-19 were provided by collaborators in the United States, Italy and Spain. The material from the prospective study consisted of cDNA or gDNA derived from T cells, B-cell-depleted T cells, or PBMCs. Subjects who had been exposed to COVID-19, were actively infected with it, or had recovered from it provided the deeply sampled blood TCRbeta repertoires that made up the dataset. The repertoires were released in a freely available public database intended as a resource for research on the immune response to SARS-CoV-2. Samples were obtained from the ongoing ImmuneRACE study (first 160 participants) and from 1,200 or so subjects provided by 6 global collaborators. A de-identified subject ID, COVID-19 status, age in years and sex were almost always included in the sample metadata. Where available, HLA class I and class II types were taken from metadata supplied by the sample provider and were not determined by assay-based typing.

TCRbeta CDR3 regions were amplified from genomic DNA using the immunoSEQ Assay, a bias-controlled multiplex PCR. Per the authors' processing: The number of nucleated cells in each sample was estimated by amplification of reference gene primers within the assay. Sequence reads were collapsed and filtered to measure the absolute abundance of every unique TCRbeta CDR3 rearrangement. For each sample, productive Simpson clonality was calculated as the square root of Simpson's diversity index across productive rearrangements. In its TCRdb copy, this immuneACCESS table keeps in-frame sequences only and misses some clones. Where compared with another copy, unresolved V genes explain less than half of these, and the others have no known cause. V and J calls and clone size come straight from that table; D and trimming were deduced from the DNA. This sample gives hundreds of thousands of clones in total; around four fifths of them show up just once. Of the sample, 20% is held by the ten largest clones.

Comment on this clone: Its antigen is not yet known. No per-base quality is available; no much larger clone lies one base away.

The paper's findings and limits, for the study overall: Clinical and demographic metadata were provided uncurated, with the amount varying by source and participant.

The germline V gene (reference sequence) yields SGHNT for CDR1 and YYREEE for CDR2. Inclusive of the bounding cysteine and phenylalanine, the CDR3 is 14 residues long. Only the CDR3 part of the read is kept: 42 bases, read in frame from the first base. The germline ends are 15 bases apart after V is trimmed by 4 bases and J by 5 bases. The collaborating institutions used their own protocols to collect whole blood in K2EDTA tubes. For TCRbeta analysis, collaborators shipped samples in one of three forms: frozen whole blood, isolated PBMCs, or DNA extracted from either of those sample types. The origin of this receptor is a man younger than 40 with active or convalescent COVID-19. In this chain, TRBV5-4 is recombined with TRBJ1-2, and the D gene may be TRBD1, 6 bases matching. Sequencing used peripheral blood. The CDR3 protein sequence reads: CASSPENRAYGYTF. In nucleotides, the sequence is TGTGCCAGCAGCCCCGAAAACAGGGCTTATGGCTACACCTTC.